A single sample gave rise to the 17 T cell receptor beta chains below, sequenced in a study of beta chain features in type 1 diabetes. Study-wide results and limits: For Type 1 diabetes patients, all four CD4+ subsets carried TCRB CDR3s that were moderately but significantly shorter.

Every isolated RNA sample was fully reverse transcribed, so sequencing captured expressed TCRB transcripts. Repertoires were generated with immunoSEQ multiplex PCR, while TCRdb's copy carries only in-frame clones and drops some. The sample has more than 200,000 clones; around 15% are singletons. These receptors have no identified antigens. The sample consisted of naive CD4+ T cells from blood. These TCRs come from a man aged 30-40 years with type 1 diabetes.

This clone was seen a few times. This chain links TRBV5-8 with TRBJ2-1; 8 bases map to TRBD2. Germline V lookup: CDR1 SGHTS, CDR2 YDEGEE. The CDR3 has 16 residues. Unmatched junction bases numbered 12, after V lost 4 bases and J lost 6 bases. The CDR3 is CASSVLLAAGFNEQFF. In DNA form, the CDR3 reads TGTGCCAGCAGCGTACTACTAGCGGCAGGATTCAATGAGCAGTTCTTC.

This clone has just a few counts. This rearrangement joins TRBV29-1 to TRBJ1-1; D is ambiguous. The CDR3 is 13 residues long. Germline lookup yields CDR1 SQVTM and CDR2 ANQGSEA. Deletions cut 2 bases from V and 0 bases from J, with 7 bases between. In DNA, the CDR3 is TGCAGCGTTGAACGGCAGATGAACACTGAAGCTTTCTTT. This translates into CSVERQMNTEAFF.

Concerning this clone: The junction and the germline gene differ at one end; a read error may be behind it. The V and J genes are TRBV7-7 and TRBJ2-2; unclear D gene. The CDR3 loop spans 15 amino acids. Per the germline V gene, CDR1 is SSHAT and CDR2 is FNYEAQ (reference sequence). DNA for the CDR3: TGTGCTAGCAGCTTATTGCCTACGAACACCGGGGAGCTGTTTTTT. It codes for CASSLLPTNTGELFF.

This chain joins TRBV19 and TRBJ2-7; D may be TRBD1 (5 bases). The germline gives CDR1 LNHDA, CDR2 SQIVND (reference sequence). The CDR3 is made up of 14 amino acids. V dropped 1 base and J dropped 2 bases, with 9 bases sitting between them. The CDR3, as DNA: TGTGCCAGTAGTATAGGGACATCAACCTACGAGCAGTACTTC. This sequence encodes CASSIGTSTYEQYF.

The chain employs TRBV2 and TRBJ1-4; no definite D call. Germline CDR1 and CDR2: SNHLY and FYNNEI. V shed 8 bases and J shed 4 bases, with 11 bases lying between them. This CDR3 region has 13 residues. DNA of the CDR3: TGTGCCAGCGCGTCGGGTGTTAATGAAAAACTGTTTTTT. This codes for CASASGVNEKLFF.

The J gene is TRBJ2-3, the V gene TRBV10-3, with D perhaps matching TRBD2 (5 bases). The germline V gene has CDR1 ENHRY and CDR2 SYGVKD. This CDR3 comprises 14 residues. Trimming took off 3 bases at V and 5 bases at J, with 12 bases between the two ends. DNA of the CDR3: TGTGCCATCAGTGACCCGAGGGCCGAAGATACGCAGTATTTT. It yields the protein CAISDPRAEDTQYF.

This clone was recorded a few times. The chain is built from TRBV29-1 and TRBJ2-1; 8 bases line up with TRBD2. Trimming at V came to 4 bases and at J to 15 bases, leaving 17 bases not matched to a gene. The CDR3 length is 14 residues. Germline V gene sequence: CDR1 SQVTM, CDR2 ANQGSEA. CDR3 coding DNA: TGCAGCGTTGCTGGACTAGCTGAGGGGTCCCGGGGGTTCTTC. Amino acid sequence: CSVAGLAEGSRGFF.

The chain uses TRBV27 and TRBJ2-7; D unresolved. Germline V gene sequence: CDR1 MNHEY, CDR2 SMNVEV (reference sequence). The CDR3 is made up of 15 amino acids. Trimming took 0 bases from V and 3 from J, leaving 12 bases between them. The CDR3 here is CASSLSGRVLYEQYF. Written as DNA, the CDR3 is TGTGCCAGCAGTTTATCAGGCCGGGTACTCTACGAGCAGTACTTC.

The chain uses TRBV9 and TRBJ2-3, with D uncertain. CDR3 length equals 15 residues. Germline CDR1 SGDLS, CDR2 YYNGEE. With 0 bases removed from V and 1 base from J, the gap between germline ends came to 9 bases. Written as DNA, the CDR3 is TGTGCCAGCAGCGTAGCTCCAGAGCGCACAGATACGCAGTATTTT. This translates into CASSVAPERTDTQYF. Using reference TRBV9 and TRBJ2-3 for the parts outside the CDR3, the full variable domain is DSGVTQTPKHLITATGQRVTLRCSPRSGDLSVYWYQQSLDQGLQFLIQYYNGEERAKGNILERFSAQQFPDLHSELNLSSLELGDSALYFCASSVAPERTDTQYFGPGTRLTVL.

The V gene is TRBV20-1, the J gene TRBJ1-2; the D is unclear. CDR1 and CDR2 from the germline V gene are DFQATT and SNEGSKA (reference sequence). V was pared by 6 bases and J by 10 bases, with 12 bases between. CDR3 length: 10 residues. In nucleotides, the CDR3 is TGCAGTGCGGTGTTTGGTGCCTACACCTTC. Translation: CSAVFGAYTF.

The sample holds a few counts of this clone. V and J are TRBV28 and TRBJ1-2; TRBD1 is a possible D gene (6 bases). CDR3 length: 16 residues. The germline gives CDR1 MDHEN, CDR2 SYDVKM. V lost 5 bases to trimming and J lost 8 bases, with 24 bases between them. CDR3 DNA sequence: TGTGCCAGCAGTCCTACCCCTCAAGGGGGGTCGGGCGGCTACACCTTC. It encodes CASSPTPQGGSGGYTF.

This clone was detected a few times. V gene TRBV30 combines with J gene TRBJ2-3; D not resolved. This CDR3 has 17 residues. In germline, CDR1 is GTSNPN, CDR2 SVGIG (reference sequence). V was pared by 3 bases and J by 0 bases, with 19 bases between. The DNA of the CDR3 is TGTGCCTGGAGCAGGCTGACGCGAATTCCTAGCACAGATACGCAGTATTTT. Translation gives CAWSRLTRIPSTDTQYF.

This clone appeared a few times. This chain links TRBV7-9 with TRBJ1-5, with D hard to call. Trimming stripped 0 bases from V and 2 bases from J, with 5 bases between. The germline gives CDR1 SEHNR, CDR2 FQNEAQ (reference sequence). CDR3 size: 14 residues. CDR3 coding DNA: TGTGCCAGCAGCTTAGCGGAAGGCAATCAGCCCCAGCATTTT. Its protein is CASSLAEGNQPQHF.

This clone was seen a handful of times. The chain carries TRBV7-9 and TRBJ2-5; 8 positions match TRBD2. The germline CDR1 and CDR2 sequences are SEHNR and FQNEAQ (reference sequence). The CDR3 covers 15 residues. The trim removed 0 bases at V and 3 bases at J, leaving 3 bases unmatched. The CDR3 coding sequence is TGTGCCAGCAGCTTAGCGTCACTAGCGGAAGAGACCCAGTACTTC. Translated: CASSLASLAEETQYF. The whole variable domain, filled in from reference TRBV7-9 and TRBJ2-5, reads DTGVSQNPRHKITKRGQNVTFRCDPISEHNRLYWYRQTLGQGPEFLTYFQNEAQLEKSRLLSDRFSAERPKGSFSTLEIQRTEQGDSAMYLCASSLASLAEETQYFGPGTRLLVL.

In this sample, this clone turned up a few times. The V call is TRBV7-8, the J call TRBJ1-3; no clear D gene. Per the germline V gene, CDR1 is SGHVS and CDR2 is FQNEAQ. CDR3 length equals 16 residues. The V and J ends lost 5 bases and 1 base respectively, with 15 bases between them. This CDR3 reads CASSPRAAGSGNTIYF. The CDR3, as DNA: TGTGCCAGCAGCCCCCGGGCCGCAGGATCTGGAAACACCATATATTTT.

The gene calls are TRBV7-6 and TRBJ2-7; possibly TRBD1 for D (5 bases). V lost 6 bases, J lost 4 bases, and 13 bases lay in between. This CDR3 is 13 amino acids long. Germline assignment: CDR1 SGHVS and CDR2 FNYEAQ. The CDR3 region has the DNA TGTGCCAGCAGAAAAACAGGAGAGTACGAGCAGTACTTC. Its translation is CASRKTGEYEQYF.

This clone showed up just a few times. J is TRBJ1-1 and V is TRBV9, with TRBD1 matching over 7 bases. With 2 bases clipped from V and 7 bases from J, the junction kept 11 bases outside the gene matches. This CDR3 has 15 amino acids. Germline CDR1 reads SGDLS; CDR2 reads YYNGEE. CDR3 sequence reads: CASSVLPQGENEAFF. DNA of the CDR3: TGTGCCAGCAGCGTTCTCCCTCAGGGGGAAAATGAAGCTTTCTTT.